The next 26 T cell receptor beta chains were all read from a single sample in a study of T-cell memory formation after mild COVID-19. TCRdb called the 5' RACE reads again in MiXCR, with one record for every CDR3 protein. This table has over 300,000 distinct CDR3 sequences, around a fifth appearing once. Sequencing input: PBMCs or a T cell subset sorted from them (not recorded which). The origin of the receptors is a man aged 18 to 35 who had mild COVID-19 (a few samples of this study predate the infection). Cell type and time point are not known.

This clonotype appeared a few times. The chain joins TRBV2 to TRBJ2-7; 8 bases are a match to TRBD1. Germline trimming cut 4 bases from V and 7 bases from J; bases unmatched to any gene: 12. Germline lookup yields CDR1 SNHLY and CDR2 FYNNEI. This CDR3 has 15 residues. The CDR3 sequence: CASSGGDRYPVEQYF. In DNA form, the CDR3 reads TGTGCCAGCAGTGGTGGGGACAGGTACCCGGTAGAGCAGTACTTC.

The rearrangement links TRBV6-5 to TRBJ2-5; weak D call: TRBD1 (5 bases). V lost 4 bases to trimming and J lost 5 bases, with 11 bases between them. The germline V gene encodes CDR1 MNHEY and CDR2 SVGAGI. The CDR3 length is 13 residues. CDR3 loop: CASSSGFAETQYF. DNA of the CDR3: TGTGCCAGCAGTTCAGGGTTTGCGGAGACCCAGTACTTC.

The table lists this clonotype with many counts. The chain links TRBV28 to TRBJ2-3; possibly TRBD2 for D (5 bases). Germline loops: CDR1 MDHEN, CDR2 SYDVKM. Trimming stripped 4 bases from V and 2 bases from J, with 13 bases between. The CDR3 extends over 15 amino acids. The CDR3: CASSSGFQFTDTQYF. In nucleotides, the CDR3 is TGTGCCAGCAGTTCGGGGTTCCAATTCACAGATACGCAGTATTTT.

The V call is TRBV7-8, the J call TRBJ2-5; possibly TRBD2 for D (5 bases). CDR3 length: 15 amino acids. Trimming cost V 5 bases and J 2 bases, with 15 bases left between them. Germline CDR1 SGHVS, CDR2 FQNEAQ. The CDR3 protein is CASSLKPAEQETQYF. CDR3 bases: TGTGCCAGCAGCCTCAAGCCAGCGGAACAAGAGACCCAGTACTTC.

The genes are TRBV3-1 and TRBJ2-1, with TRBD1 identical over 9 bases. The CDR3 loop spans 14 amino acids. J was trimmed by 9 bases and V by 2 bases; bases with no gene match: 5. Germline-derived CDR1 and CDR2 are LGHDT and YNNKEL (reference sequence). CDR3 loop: CASSQNRGRGEQFF. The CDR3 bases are TGTGCCAGCAGCCAAAACAGGGGGCGAGGTGAGCAGTTCTTC.

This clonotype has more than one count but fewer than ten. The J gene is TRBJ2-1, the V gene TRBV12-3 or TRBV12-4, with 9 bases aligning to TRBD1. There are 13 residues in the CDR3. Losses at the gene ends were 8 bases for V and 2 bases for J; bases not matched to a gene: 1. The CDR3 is CASGQGTYNEQFF. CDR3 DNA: TGTGCCAGCGGACAGGGGACCTACAATGAGCAGTTCTTC.

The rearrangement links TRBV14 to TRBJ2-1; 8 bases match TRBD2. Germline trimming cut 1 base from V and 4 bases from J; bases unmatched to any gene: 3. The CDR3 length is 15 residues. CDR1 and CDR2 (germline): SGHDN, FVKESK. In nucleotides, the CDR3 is TGTGCCAGCAGCCAAGCGCGCGGGAGGTACAATGAGCAGTTCTTC. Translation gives CASSQARGRYNEQFF.

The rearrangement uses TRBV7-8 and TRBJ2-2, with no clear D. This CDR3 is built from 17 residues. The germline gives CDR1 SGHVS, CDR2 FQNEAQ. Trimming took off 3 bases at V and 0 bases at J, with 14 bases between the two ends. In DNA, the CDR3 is TGTGCCAGCAGCTTGAGGACGTGGGTTTCGAACACCGGGGAGCTGTTTTTT. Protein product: CASSLRTWVSNTGELFF.

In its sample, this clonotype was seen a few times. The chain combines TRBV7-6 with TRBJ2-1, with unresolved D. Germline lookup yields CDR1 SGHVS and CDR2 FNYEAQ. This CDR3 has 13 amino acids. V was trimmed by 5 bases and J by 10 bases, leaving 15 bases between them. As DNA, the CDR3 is TGTGCCAGCAGCACATATTTAAGCGAGGAGCAGTTCTTC. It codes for CASSTYLSEEQFF.

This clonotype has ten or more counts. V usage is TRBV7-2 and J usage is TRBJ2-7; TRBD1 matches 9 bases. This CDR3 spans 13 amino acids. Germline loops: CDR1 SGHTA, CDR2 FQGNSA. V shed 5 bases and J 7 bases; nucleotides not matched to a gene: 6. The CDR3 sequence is CASSPGQGREQYV. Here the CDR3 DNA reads TGTGCCAGCAGCCCGGGACAGGGCAGGGAGCAGTACGTC.

The CDR3 region is CSARRTSGNEQFF. DNA for the CDR3: TGCAGTGCTAGACGGACTAGCGGCAATGAGCAGTTCTTC. The rearrangement joins TRBV20-1 to TRBJ2-1; 10 bases line up with TRBD2. The CDR3 has 13 residues. The germline gives CDR1 DFQATT, CDR2 SNEGSKA (reference sequence). The junction had 1 base not matched to a gene; V was cut back by 2 bases and J by 6 bases.

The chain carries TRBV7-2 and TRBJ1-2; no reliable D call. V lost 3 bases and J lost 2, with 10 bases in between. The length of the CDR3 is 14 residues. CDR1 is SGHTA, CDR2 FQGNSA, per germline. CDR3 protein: CASSFHWNNYGYTF. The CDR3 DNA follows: TGTGCCAGCAGCTTCCACTGGAACAACTATGGCTACACCTTC.

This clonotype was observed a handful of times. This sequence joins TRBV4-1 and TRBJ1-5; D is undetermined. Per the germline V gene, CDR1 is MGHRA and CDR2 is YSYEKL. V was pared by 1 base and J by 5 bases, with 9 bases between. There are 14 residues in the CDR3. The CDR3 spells CASSQAAHDQPQHF. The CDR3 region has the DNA TGCGCCAGCAGCCAAGCAGCCCATGATCAGCCCCAGCATTTT.

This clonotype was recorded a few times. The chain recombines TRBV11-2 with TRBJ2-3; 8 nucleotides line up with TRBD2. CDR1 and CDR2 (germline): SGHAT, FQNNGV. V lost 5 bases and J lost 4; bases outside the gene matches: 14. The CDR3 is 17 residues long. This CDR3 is CASSAGLARGGPDTQYF. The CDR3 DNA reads TGTGCCAGCAGCGCCGGACTAGCACGGGGGGGTCCAGATACGCAGTATTTT.

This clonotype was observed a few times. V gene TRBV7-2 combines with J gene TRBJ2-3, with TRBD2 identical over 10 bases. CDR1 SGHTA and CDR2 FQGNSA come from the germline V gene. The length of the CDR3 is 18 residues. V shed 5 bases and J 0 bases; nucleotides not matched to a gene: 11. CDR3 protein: CASSLAASGGLSTDTQYF. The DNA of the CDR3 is TGTGCCAGCAGCCTGGCGGCTAGCGGGGGACTCAGCACAGATACGCAGTATTTT.

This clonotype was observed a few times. This CDR3 is CASSPGLETDTQYF. The CDR3 DNA follows: TGTGCCAGCAGCCCGGGACTAGAGACAGATACGCAGTATTTT. The rearrangement uses TRBV7-2 and TRBJ2-3; 8 positions match TRBD2. CDR1 is SGHTA and CDR2 is FQGNSA in the germline V gene. This CDR3 is built from 14 residues. Unmatched junction bases numbered 4, after V lost 5 bases and J lost 3 bases.

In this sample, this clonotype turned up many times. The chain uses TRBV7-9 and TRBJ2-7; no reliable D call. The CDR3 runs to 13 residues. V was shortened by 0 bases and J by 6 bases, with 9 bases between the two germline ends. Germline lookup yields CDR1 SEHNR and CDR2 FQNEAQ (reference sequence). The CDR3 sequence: CASSLAVVSEQYF. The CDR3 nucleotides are TGTGCCAGCAGCTTAGCTGTGGTGAGCGAGCAGTACTTC.

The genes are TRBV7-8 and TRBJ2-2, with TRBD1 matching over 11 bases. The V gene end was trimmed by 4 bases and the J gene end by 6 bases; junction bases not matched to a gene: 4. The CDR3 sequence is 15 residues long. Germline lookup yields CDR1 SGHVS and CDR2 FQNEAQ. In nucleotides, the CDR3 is TGTGCCAGCAGCTATCGGACAGGGGGCTCCGGGGAGCTGTTTTTT. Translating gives CASSYRTGGSGELFF.

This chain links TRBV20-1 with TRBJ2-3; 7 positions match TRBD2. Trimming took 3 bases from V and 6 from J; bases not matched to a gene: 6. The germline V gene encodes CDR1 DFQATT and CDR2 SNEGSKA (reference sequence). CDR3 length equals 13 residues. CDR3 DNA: TGCAGTGCTAGGGGGGGGTCAAGGGATACGCAGTATTTT. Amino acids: CSARGGSRDTQYF.

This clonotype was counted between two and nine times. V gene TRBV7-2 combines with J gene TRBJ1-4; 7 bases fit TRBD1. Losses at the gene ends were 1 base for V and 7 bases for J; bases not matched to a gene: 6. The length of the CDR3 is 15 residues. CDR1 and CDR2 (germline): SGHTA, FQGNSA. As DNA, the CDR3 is TGTGCCAGCAGCTTAGGCTCAGGGGGAGGTGAAAAACTGTTTTTT. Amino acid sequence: CASSLGSGGGEKLFF.

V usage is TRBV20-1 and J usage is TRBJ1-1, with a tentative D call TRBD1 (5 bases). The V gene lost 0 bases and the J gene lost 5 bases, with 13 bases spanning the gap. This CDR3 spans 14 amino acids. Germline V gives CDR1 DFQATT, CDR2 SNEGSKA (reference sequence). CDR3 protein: CSARDLRGWTEAFF. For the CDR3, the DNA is TGCAGTGCTAGAGATCTAAGGGGATGGACTGAAGCTTTCTTT.

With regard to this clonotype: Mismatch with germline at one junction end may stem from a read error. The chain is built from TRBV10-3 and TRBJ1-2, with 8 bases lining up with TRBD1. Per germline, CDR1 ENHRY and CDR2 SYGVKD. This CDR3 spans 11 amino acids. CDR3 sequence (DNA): TGTGCCATCAGTCTGGACAGGGATCCCCTCTTC. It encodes CAISLDRDPLF.

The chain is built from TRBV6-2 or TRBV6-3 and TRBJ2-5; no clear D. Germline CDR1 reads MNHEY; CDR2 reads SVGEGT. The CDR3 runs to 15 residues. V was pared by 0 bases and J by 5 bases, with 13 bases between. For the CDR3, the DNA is TGTGCCAGCAGTTACTCGGTATTTATGCGGGAGACCCAGTACTTC. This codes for CASSYSVFMRETQYF.

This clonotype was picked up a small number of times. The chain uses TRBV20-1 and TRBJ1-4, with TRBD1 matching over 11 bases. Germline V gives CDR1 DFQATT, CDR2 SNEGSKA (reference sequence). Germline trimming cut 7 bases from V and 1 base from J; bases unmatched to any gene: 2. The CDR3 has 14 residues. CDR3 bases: TGCAGTGGAGGGACAGGGGGAACTAATGAAAAACTGTTTTTT. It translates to CSGGTGGTNEKLFF.

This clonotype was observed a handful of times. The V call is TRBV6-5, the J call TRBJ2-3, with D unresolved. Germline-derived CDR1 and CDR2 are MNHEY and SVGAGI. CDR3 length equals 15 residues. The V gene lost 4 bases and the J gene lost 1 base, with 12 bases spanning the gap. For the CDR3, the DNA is TGTGCCAGCAGTTTCTGGAAGGCGGGCACAGATACGCAGTATTTT. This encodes CASSFWKAGTDTQYF.

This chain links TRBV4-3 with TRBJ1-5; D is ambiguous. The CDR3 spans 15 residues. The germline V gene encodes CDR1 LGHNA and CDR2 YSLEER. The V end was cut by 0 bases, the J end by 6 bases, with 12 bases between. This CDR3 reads CASSQDTRVGQPQHF. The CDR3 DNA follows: TGCGCCAGCAGCCAAGATACGAGGGTAGGTCAGCCCCAGCATTTT.